These 14 T cell receptor beta chains were all obtained from the same sample, sequenced in a study of T cells in Graves' hyperthyroidism and ophthalmopathy. Researchers took RNA transcripts and amplified the TCR beta CDR3 regions from them. TCR CDR3 underwent first-round RT-PCR with the HTBI primer set. TCRdb reanalysed the multiplex PCR reads using MiXCR and keeps one entry per CDR3 protein. The repertoire holds about 500,000 distinct CDR3 sequences, with roughly a sixth as singletons. The sequencing sample was made of blood. These receptors all stem from a woman under 30 with Graves' hyperthyroidism.

The table lists this clonotype with a few counts. This sequence joins TRBV20-1 and TRBJ2-1; D is uncertain. V lost 3 bases and J 0 bases, leaving 6 bases between the germline ends. CDR1 and CDR2 from the germline V gene are DFQATT and SNEGSKA (reference sequence). The CDR3 is 13 amino acids. As DNA, the CDR3 is TGCAGTGCTAGGCCGAGCTCCTACAATGAGCAGTTCTTC. Its protein is CSARPSSYNEQFF.

The chain has TRBV20-1 and TRBJ2-6; D unresolved. V lost 6 bases and J lost 1, with 4 bases in between. Germline V lookup: CDR1 DFQATT, CDR2 SNEGSKA (reference sequence). The CDR3 is made up of 12 amino acids. Written as DNA, the CDR3 is TGCAGTGCCGCTTCTGGGGCCAACGTCCTGACTTTC. This sequence encodes CSAASGANVLTF.

A few counts support this clonotype. This chain links TRBV7-2 with TRBJ2-7, with D tentatively TRBD2 (6 bases). Germline-derived CDR1 and CDR2 are SGHTA and FQGNSA. The CDR3 is made up of 15 amino acids. Trimming took off 0 bases at V and 0 bases at J, with 9 bases between the two ends. The CDR3 region has the DNA TGTGCCAGCAGCTTAGCCGGGAGCGCCTCCTACGAGCAGTACTTC. The encoded protein is CASSLAGSASYEQYF. Based on the CDR3 plus reference TRBV7-2 and TRBJ2-7, the full variable domain is GAGVSQSPSNKVTEKGKDVELRCDPISGHTALYWYRQSLGQGLEFLIYFQGNSAPDKSGLPSDRFSAERTGGSVSTLTIQRTQQEDSAVYLCASSLAGSASYEQYFGPGTRLTVT.

This clonotype was seen only a few times. The genes are TRBV20-1 and TRBJ2-7; TRBD2 aligns across 12 bases. The V and J ends lost 6 bases and 4 bases, in that order; junction bases with no gene match: 4. This CDR3 is 13 amino acids long. CDR1 and CDR2 from the germline V gene are DFQATT and SNEGSKA (reference sequence). The CDR3 reads CSALTSGGYEQYF. DNA for the CDR3: TGCAGTGCATTGACTAGCGGGGGTTACGAGCAGTACTTC.

This clonotype came up a few times. The rearrangement links TRBV4-3 to TRBJ2-2; no reliable D call. Trimming cost V 0 bases and J 3 bases, with 8 bases left between them. Germline CDR1 and CDR2: LGHNA and YSLEER. The CDR3 loop spans 15 amino acids. This CDR3 is CASSQEIQYTGELFF. The DNA of the CDR3 is TGCGCCAGCAGCCAAGAAATCCAGTACACCGGGGAGCTGTTTTTT.

This clonotype was recorded at least ten times. The V gene is TRBV13, the J gene TRBJ2-7; 14 bases line up with TRBD2. The CDR3 totals 16 residues. The V and J ends lost 5 bases and 2 bases, in that order; junction bases with no gene match: 5. Germline V gene sequence: CDR1 PRHDT, CDR2 FYEKMQ (reference sequence). This CDR3 reads CASSIRTSGGPYEQYF. Here the CDR3 DNA reads TGTGCCAGCAGCATAAGGACTAGCGGGGGGCCCTACGAGCAGTACTTC.

This clonotype appeared many times. This chain uses TRBV28 with TRBJ2-2, with no clear D. This CDR3 has 15 amino acids. V was trimmed by 8 bases and J by 10 bases, leaving 23 bases between them. Germline-derived CDR1 and CDR2 are MDHEN and SYDVKM. The CDR3 DNA reads as TGTGCCAGCCGACGGGCCTATGAAAAGGGCGAGGAGCTGTTTTTT. The encoded protein is CASRRAYEKGEELFF.

This clonotype was detected ten times or more. The gene calls are TRBV30 and TRBJ2-1; TRBD2 matches 9 bases. Germline V gene sequence: CDR1 GTSNPN, CDR2 SVGIG (reference sequence). V lost 2 bases, J lost 5 bases, and 7 bases stayed unmatched. This CDR3 comprises 15 residues. This CDR3 is CAWSSLAGSDNEQFF. The CDR3 DNA follows: TGTGCCTGGAGTTCTCTAGCGGGGTCTGACAATGAGCAGTTCTTC.

This clonotype was detected ten times or more. The V call is TRBV3-1, the J call TRBJ1-6; 9 bases are a match to TRBD1. This CDR3 has 14 amino acids. With 4 bases clipped from V and 8 bases from J, the junction kept 3 bases outside the gene matches. CDR1 and CDR2 (germline): LGHDT, YNNKEL (reference sequence). CDR3 amino acids: CASSPRDRDSPLHF. The CDR3 DNA sequence: TGTGCCAGCAGCCCCCGGGACAGGGATTCACCCCTCCACTTT.

The rearrangement links TRBV5-4 to TRBJ2-1; D might be TRBD2 (5 bases). Trimming took off 6 bases at V and 0 bases at J, with 19 bases between the two ends. Germline values: CDR1 SGHNT, CDR2 YYREEE (reference sequence). This CDR3 region has 17 residues. The CDR3 coding sequence is TGTGCCAGCACCTTCCATGTCGGGGAGAGCTCCTACAATGAGCAGTTCTTC. As protein: CASTFHVGESSYNEQFF.

Many counts were recorded for this clonotype. The chain combines TRBV20-1 with TRBJ1-1; D ambiguous. Germline CDR1 reads DFQATT; CDR2 reads SNEGSKA (reference sequence). The CDR3 is made up of 12 amino acids. V lost 2 bases and J 1 base, leaving 5 bases between the germline ends. DNA for the CDR3: TGCAGTGCTAGATGGGGGAACACTGAAGCTTTCTTT. Protein sequence: CSARWGNTEAFF.

This clonotype was counted a few times. The chain uses TRBV10-2 and TRBJ1-5; D is possibly TRBD1 (6 bases). The CDR3 is 13 residues long. CDR1 WSHSY and CDR2 SAAADI come from the germline V gene. Trimming took off 6 bases at V and 3 bases at J, with 9 bases between the two ends. The CDR3: CASRRTDNQPQHF. CDR3 nucleotides: TGCGCCAGCAGAAGGACAGACAATCAGCCCCAGCATTTT.

This clonotype was seen at least ten times. The chain links TRBV10-1 to TRBJ2-7; D gene unclear. The ends were cut back, 6 bases at V and 1 base at J, with 22 bases in the middle. This CDR3 is 17 amino acids long. CDR1 and CDR2 (germline): WNHNN, SYGVQD (reference sequence). CDR3 amino acids: CASSGMGKDLLSYEQYF. Written as DNA, the CDR3 is TGCGCCAGCAGCGGAATGGGGAAGGATCTTTTGTCCTACGAGCAGTACTTC.

At least ten counts were recorded for this clonotype. This chain joins TRBV12-3 or TRBV12-4 and TRBJ2-3, with TRBD2 as a possible D gene (7 bases). The CDR3 totals 15 residues. Between the trimmed V and J ends, which lost 3 bases and 3 bases, there was a span of 13 bases. The CDR3 protein is CASSFRGGLTDTQYF. CDR3 sequence (DNA): TGTGCCAGCAGTTTTAGGGGGGGCCTGACAGATACGCAGTATTTT.